This T cell receptor beta chain was captured by sequencing in a study of Ad26.COV2.S vaccination and SARS-CoV-2 variants. Study-level information: Donor had been placed in the Ad26.COV2.S arm of the COV1001 trial. Ad26.COV2.S given intramuscularly, once or twice 56 days apart.

Stated treatment: roughly 20 received Ad26.COV2.S at low or high dose, single or two shots; 5 received placebo; per-sample allocation not given. Sample collection was performed on day 63 after the first vaccine or placebo injection. Repertoires were generated with immunoSEQ multiplex PCR, while TCRdb's copy carries only in-frame clones and drops some. The sample consists of about 350,000 clones, about nine tenths of them appearing once. The CDR3 length is 17 residues. The V gene lost 0 bases and the J gene lost 1 base, with 16 bases spanning the gap. Germline values: CDR1 SGDLS, CDR2 YYNGEE. V is TRBV9 and J is TRBJ1-1; D is ambiguous. Sequenced material: peripheral blood, taken in a trial of Ad26.COV2.S vaccine versus placebo. The TCR sequence derives from a person aged 18-65 years who received the Ad26.COV2.S COVID-19 vaccine or a placebo. The CDR3 here is CASSVEVIVAENTEAFF. The DNA of the CDR3 is TGTGCCAGCAGCGTAGAAGTGATTGTAGCGGAGAACACTGAAGCTTTCTTT.